Shown below are 29 T cell receptor beta chains from a single sample sequenced in a study of T cell clonality in common variable immunodeficiency. Sequencing used immunoSEQ multiplex PCR; TCRdb keeps in-frame clones, though not all of them. Altogether 60,000 to 75,000 clones were found in the sample, and no singletons occur. Sequenced input: peripheral blood mononuclear cells. The receptors stem from a person aged 18 to 75 in good health.

The table lists this clone with many counts. The junction departs from the called germline gene at one end, perhaps through a read error. The read ends 3 residues shy of where the CDR3 ends; the end is completed using the germline J gene. The chain is built from TRBV7-7 and TRBJ2-7; the match to TRBD1 covers 10 bases. This CDR3 has 15 residues. CDR1 and CDR2 from the germline V gene are SSHAT and FNYEAQ (reference sequence). The DNA read from the CDR3 is TGTGCTAGCAGCTTGGGACAGGGGCTATCCTACGAG. Protein: CASSLGQGLSYE. The CDR3 in full is CASSLGQGLSYEQYF. The entire variable domain, with the rest obtained from reference TRBV7-7 and TRBJ2-7, is as follows: GAGVSQSPRYKVTKRGQDVTLRCDPISSHATLYWYQQALGQGPEFLTYFNYEAQPDKSGLPSDRFSAERPEGSISTLTIQRTEQRDSAMYRCASSLGQGLSYEQYFGPGTRLTVT.

This clone was detected ten times or more. The sequenced fragment ends 3 residues before the CDR3 boundary, so the rest is inferred from the germline J gene. The chain couples TRBV2 to TRBJ2-4; 10 bases align to TRBD2. Germline assignment: CDR1 SNHLY and CDR2 FYNNEI. The CDR3 loop spans 14 amino acids. CDR3 bases read: TGTGCCAGCATACGAACTAGCGGGATGGGAGTT. It yields the protein CASIRTSGMGV. The full CDR3 is CASIRTSGMGVQYF.

This clone was detected ten times or more. The read ends 3 residues before the CDR3 terminus; that terminus is restored from the germline J gene. The rearrangement links TRBV19 to TRBJ1-6; D gene uncertain. CDR1 is LNHDA and CDR2 is SQIVND in the germline V gene (reference sequence). V was trimmed by 9 bases and J by 7 bases, leaving 13 bases between them. This CDR3 region has 13 residues. The CDR3 spells CASRVQENSPLHF. The DNA read from the CDR3 is TGTGCCAGCAGAGTCCAGGAGAATTCACCC. Supplemented by reference TRBV19 and TRBJ1-6, the full variable domain reads DGGITQSPKYLFRKEGQNVTLSCEQNLNHDAMYWYRQDPGQGLRLIYYSQIVNDFQKGDIAEGYSVSREKKESFPLTVTSAQKNPTAFYLCASRVQENSPLHFGNGTRLTVT.

This clone was detected many times. The read finishes 3 residues shy of the CDR3 end, and the germline J gene is used to complete it. This chain connects TRBV20-1 to TRBJ2-5, with 12 nucleotides matching TRBD2. Looked up from germline, CDR1 is DFQATT and CDR2 is SNEGSKA (reference sequence). The V gene end was trimmed by 6 bases and the J gene end by 5 bases; junction bases not matched to a gene: 7. The CDR3 has 14 residues. The CDR3 loop is CSAPGTSGSETQYF. The CDR3 bases that were read are TGCAGTGCACCCGGGACTAGCGGGTCGGAGACC.

A few counts support this clone. The part of the CDR3 DNA that was read is TGTGCCAGCAGCCGGAGGTCTAGCGCCAATGAG. It encodes CASSRRSSANE. In full, the CDR3 is CASSRRSSANEQFF. The rearrangement uses TRBV7-8 and TRBJ2-1, with D perhaps TRBD2 (6 bases). The read gets to within 3 residues of the CDR3 end, and the germline J gene fills in the rest. The CDR3 covers 14 residues. Trimming shortened V by 5 bases and J by 6 bases, and 14 bases separated the two germline ends. Looked up from germline, CDR1 is SGHVS and CDR2 is FQNEAQ.

This clone was counted only a few times. The sequenced fragment ends 3 residues before the CDR3 boundary, so the rest is inferred from the germline J gene. The J gene is TRBJ2-7, the V gene TRBV20-1; D remains unclear. The germline gives CDR1 DFQATT, CDR2 SNEGSKA (reference sequence). Trimming pared 0 bases from V and 5 bases from J, leaving 14 bases between. The CDR3 is 14 residues long. CDR3 amino acids: CSARDLRSRDEQYF. The sequenced CDR3 bases are TGCAGTGCTAGAGATCTCCGGAGTCGGGACGAG.

This clone was observed at least ten times. The read falls 3 residues short of the CDR3 end, and the missing part is taken from the germline J gene. V gene TRBV5-1 combines with J gene TRBJ2-2, with 13 bases matching TRBD2. Germline trimming cut 0 bases from V and 8 bases from J; bases unmatched to any gene: 7. The CDR3 covers 17 residues. The germline V gene has CDR1 SGHRS and CDR2 YFSETQ. The sequenced CDR3 bases are TGCGCCAGCAGCTTGGAACTAGCGGGAGGGCCAGTTGGGGAG. Translated: CASSLELAGGPVGE. In full, the CDR3 is CASSLELAGGPVGELFF.

This clone was seen at least ten times. The DNA ends 3 residues before the CDR3 does, and the rest of the CDR3 is filled in from the germline J gene. The chain couples TRBV5-1 to TRBJ1-2; no definite D call. Looked up from germline, CDR1 is SGHRS and CDR2 is YFSETQ. The V gene lost 1 base and the J gene lost 6 bases, with 10 bases spanning the gap. The CDR3 runs 13 residues. The covered CDR3 bases are TGCGCCAGCAGCTTGCTTCCCGGGGATGGC. This codes for CASSLLPGDG. The entire CDR3 protein is CASSLLPGDGYTF.

This clone has ten or more counts. With the read ending 3 residues before the CDR3 end, the germline J gene is used to fill in that end. The J gene is TRBJ2-5, the V gene TRBV12-3 or TRBV12-4; 12 bases fit TRBD2. V lost 4 bases and J lost 2; bases outside the gene matches: 2. The CDR3 totals 15 residues. The CDR3 is CASSYGLAGQETQYF. CDR3 DNA (partial): TGTGCCAGCAGTTATGGACTAGCGGGACAAGAGACC.

This clone has at least ten counts. The read stops 3 residues short of the end of the CDR3; the missing end is completed from the germline J gene. The rearrangement uses TRBV19 and TRBJ2-2, with D possibly being TRBD2 (5 bases). V was clipped by 3 bases and J by 7 bases, with 9 bases between them. This CDR3 spans 13 amino acids. Germline assignment: CDR1 LNHDA and CDR2 SQIVND (reference sequence). The covered CDR3 bases are TGTGCCAGTAGTATCGGCGAGGGCGGGGAG. This sequence encodes CASSIGEGGE. The entire CDR3 protein is CASSIGEGGELFF.

This clone appeared many times. Read data end 3 residues before the CDR3 end; the end is taken from the germline J gene. This rearrangement joins TRBV5-1 to TRBJ2-4; 9 bases align to TRBD2. The CDR3 spans 14 residues. V was clipped by 1 base and J by 8 bases; unmatched bases: 4. Per germline, CDR1 SGHRS and CDR2 YFSETQ. The CDR3 sequence is CASSLLREGDIQYF. The CDR3 DNA, read in part, is TGCGCCAGCAGCTTGCTGCGGGAGGGGGACATT.

In its sample, this clone was seen many times. The sequence runs out 3 residues before the end of the CDR3; the remainder is reconstructed from the germline J gene. The V gene is TRBV18, the J gene TRBJ1-1, with 7 positions matching TRBD1. J gave up 6 bases and V 5 bases, and 3 bases lay outside the gene matches. This CDR3 is built from 12 residues. Germline loops: CDR1 KGHSH, CDR2 LQKENI. The CDR3 DNA, read in part, is TGTGCCAGCTCAGAGGGGGCCCCTGAA. It specifies CASSEGAPE. The full CDR3 protein reads CASSEGAPEAFF.

This clone was seen ten or more times. The read ends 3 residues before the CDR3 terminus; that terminus is restored from the germline J gene. V and J are TRBV11-2 and TRBJ2-7; 9 nucleotides line up with TRBD2. Germline V gene lookup returns CDR1 SGHAT and CDR2 FQNNGV. V dropped 3 bases and J dropped 4; count of bases not matched to a gene: 4. This CDR3 contains 14 residues. This chain's CDR3 is CASSLGSGRYEQYF. The sequenced part of the CDR3 DNA is TGTGCCAGCAGCTTGGGTAGCGGGAGATACGAG.

This clone was found many times. Sequencing ends 3 residues short of the CDR3 end; the germline J gene provides the rest. The gene calls are TRBV2 and TRBJ2-7, with D possibly matching TRBD1 (7 bases). The length of the CDR3 is 14 residues. Germline CDR1 is SNHLY and CDR2 is FYNNEI. The V gene lost 3 bases and the J gene lost 4 bases, with 13 bases spanning the gap. The CDR3 DNA, read in part, is TGTGCCAGCAGTGATGCGCAGGGGGGATACGAG. Amino acid sequence: CASSDAQGGYE. The CDR3 in full is CASSDAQGGYEQYF. The full variable domain, in which reference TRBV2 and TRBJ2-7 provide the parts outside the CDR3, is EPEVTQTPSHQVTQMGQEVILRCVPISNHLYFYWYRQILGQKVEFLVSFYNNEISEKSEIFDDQFSVERPDGSNFTLKIRSTKLEDSAMYFCASSDAQGGYEQYFGPGTRLTVT.

There are many counts of this clone. The read terminates 3 residues before the CDR3 end, so the remaining end is supplied by the germline J gene. The V call is TRBV29-1, the J call TRBJ1-2; 7 bases line up with TRBD1. The V gene end was trimmed by 7 bases and the J gene end by 4 bases; junction bases not matched to a gene: 9. This CDR3 has 13 residues. Germline CDR1 and CDR2: SQVTM and ANQGSEA. CDR3 loop: CSALGQATYGYTF. Partial CDR3 DNA: TGCAGCGCCCTTGGACAGGCGACCTATGGC. Based on the CDR3 plus reference TRBV29-1 and TRBJ1-2, the full variable domain is SAVISQKPSRDICQRGTSLTIQCQVDSQVTMMFWYRQQPGQSLTLIATANQGSEATYESGFVIDKFPISRPNLTFSTLTVSNMSPEDSSIYLCSALGQATYGYTFGSGTRLTVV.

At least ten counts were recorded for this clone. The CDR3 end is not reached by the read, which stops 3 residues before it; the germline J gene fills it in. The V call is TRBV5-1, the J call TRBJ2-7; the match to TRBD2 covers 7 bases. J lost 3 bases, V lost 4 bases, and 7 bases had no gene match. The germline V gene has CDR1 SGHRS and CDR2 YFSETQ. The CDR3 runs 14 residues. CDR3 DNA (partial): TGCGCCAGCAGCCGATCTAGCGGTAACTACGAG. Amino acids: CASSRSSGNYE. The whole CDR3 sequence is CASSRSSGNYEQYF.

The sample holds many counts of this clone. The read falls 3 residues short of the CDR3 end, and the missing part is taken from the germline J gene. The V gene is TRBV19, the J gene TRBJ1-2; 7 bases align to TRBD1. Trimming cost V 5 bases and J 4 bases; bases outside gene matches: 4. The V gene's germline CDR1 is LNHDA and CDR2 SQIVND (reference sequence). This CDR3 comprises 13 residues. The covered CDR3 bases are TGTGCCAGTAGTTTCGGACAGGTCTATGGC. The encoded protein is CASSFGQVYG. The full CDR3 reads CASSFGQVYGYTF.

This clone came up many times. The read is 3 residues too short to cover the CDR3 end, so that end is filled in from the germline J gene. The same CDR3 also results from other DNA sequences found in this sample. The chain uses TRBV5-1 and TRBJ2-7; D gene uncertain. The CDR3 sequence is 14 residues long. The V and J ends lost 0 bases and 1 base respectively, with 8 bases between them. Germline CDR1 is SGHRS and CDR2 is YFSETQ. The CDR3 spells CASSLGGGSYEQYF. CDR3 DNA (partial): TGCGCCAGCAGCTTGGGAGGTGGTTCCTACGAG.

Ten or more counts support this clone. The sequence runs out 3 residues before the end of the CDR3; the remainder is reconstructed from the germline J gene. The rearrangement links TRBV29-1 to TRBJ2-7; TRBD2 aligns across 13 bases. V trimming: 7 bases; J trimming: 4 bases; junction bases outside the gene matches: 4. Germline V gene data show CDR1 as SQVTM and CDR2 as ANQGSEA. The CDR3 totals 13 residues. The DNA read from the CDR3 is TGCAGCGCGGAACTAGCGGGAGGGTACGAG. This translates into CSAELAGGYE. The CDR3 in full is CSAELAGGYEQYF.

This clone was seen at least ten times. The observed sequence ends 3 residues before the CDR3 terminus, with the missing tail filled in from the germline J gene. This chain links TRBV2 with TRBJ2-1; 12 positions agree with TRBD2. Germline-derived CDR1 and CDR2 are SNHLY and FYNNEI. This CDR3 has 15 amino acids. With V trimmed by 6 bases and J by 9 bases, 9 bases remained unmatched. The CDR3 bases that were read are TGTGCCAGCAGGGCTAGCGGGAGGGCCGGGGGTGAG. Residues: CASRASGRAGGE. The whole CDR3 sequence reads CASRASGRAGGEQFF.

This clone was picked up many times. The CDR3 end lies 3 residues beyond the end of the read and is filled in from the germline J gene. This sequence joins TRBV18 and TRBJ1-3, with D unresolved. Trimming left V 3 bases short and J 3 bases short, with 15 bases between. Germline CDR1 is KGHSH and CDR2 is LQKENI. This CDR3 has 16 residues. The CDR3: CASSPPAGRDGNTIYF. Incomplete CDR3 DNA: TGTGCCAGCTCACCTCCGGCGGGGAGGGATGGAAACACC.

This clone was seen more than once but under ten times. The observed sequence ends 3 residues before the CDR3 terminus, with the missing tail filled in from the germline J gene. The chain combines TRBV7-8 with TRBJ2-1, with a weak D call TRBD2 (6 bases). The germline V and J ends were trimmed by 4 bases and 4 bases, with 11 bases remaining between them. CDR3 size: 14 residues. CDR1 SGHVS and CDR2 FQNEAQ come from the germline V gene. CDR3 DNA, as far as it was read: TGTGCCAGCAGCTACCCCGGGGGATACAATGAG. This codes for CASSYPGGYNE. The entire CDR3 reads CASSYPGGYNEQFF.

This clone was counted at least ten times. The CDR3 end falls 3 residues outside the read, so it is completed with the germline J gene. The V and J genes are TRBV5-1 and TRBJ2-2, with TRBD1 as a possible D gene (6 bases). This CDR3 is built from 15 residues. Trimming removed 2 bases at V and 7 bases at J, with 15 bases between. Germline lookup yields CDR1 SGHRS and CDR2 YFSETQ. The CDR3 region is CASSFSRTVSGELFF. The sequenced CDR3 bases are TGCGCCAGCAGCTTTTCTCGGACAGTAAGCGGGGAG.

This clone was counted ten times or more. The read finishes 3 residues shy of the CDR3 end, and the germline J gene is used to complete it. V is TRBV7-6 and J is TRBJ2-5, with 13 bases aligning to TRBD2. The length of the CDR3 is 14 residues. Germline values: CDR1 SGHVS, CDR2 FNYEAQ. The ends lost 5 bases at V and 4 bases at J; junction bases unmatched: 1. CDR3 loop: CASSRLAGGETQYF. CDR3 bases read: TGTGCCAGCAGCCGACTAGCGGGAGGAGAGACC.

This clone was seen at least ten times. With the read ending 3 residues before the CDR3 end, the germline J gene is used to fill in that end. V and J are TRBV20-1 and TRBJ1-5; 11 positions match TRBD1. Germline CDR1 DFQATT, CDR2 SNEGSKA (reference sequence). Trimming removed 6 bases from V and 2 bases from J; junction bases left unmatched: 3. The CDR3 loop spans 14 amino acids. CDR3 DNA, as far as it was read: TGCAGTGCGGACAGGGGGCTAGGCAATCAGCCC. This sequence encodes CSADRGLGNQP. The full CDR3 protein is CSADRGLGNQPQHF.

This clone was observed at least ten times. Sequencing ends 3 residues short of the CDR3 end; the germline J gene provides the rest. This chain uses TRBV5-4 with TRBJ2-5, with D uncertain. Deletions cut 0 bases from V and 0 bases from J, with 9 bases between. Germline V gene sequence: CDR1 SGHNT, CDR2 YYREEE (reference sequence). The CDR3 has 15 amino acids. The sequenced part of the CDR3 DNA is TGTGCCAGCAGCTTGGCCAACGCGGACCAAGAGACC. This translates into CASSLANADQET. The full CDR3 is CASSLANADQETQYF.

This clone was found many times. Read data end 3 residues before the CDR3 end; the end is taken from the germline J gene. The chain combines TRBV28 with TRBJ1-5; D is perhaps TRBD1 (6 bases). The CDR3 consists of 16 residues. CDR1 and CDR2 from the germline V gene are MDHEN and SYDVKM. Trimming removed 2 bases at V and 7 bases at J, with 18 bases between. CDR3 bases read: TGTGCCAGCAGTTTACTGGTTGGGGGGGCCAACCAGCCC. Amino acid sequence: CASSLLVGGANQP. The complete CDR3 reads CASSLLVGGANQPQHF.

This clone came up many times. Coverage ceases 3 residues before the CDR3 finishes, and the germline J gene fills in the end. The chain couples TRBV30 to TRBJ1-5, with D perhaps TRBD1 (6 bases). CDR3 length: 15 amino acids. Trimming left V 0 bases short and J 4 bases short, with 13 bases between. Germline V CDR1 and CDR2: GTSNPN, SVGIG (reference sequence). The part of the CDR3 DNA that was read is TGTGCCTGGAGTGTCAATGGGGGCCAGAATCAGCCC. It yields the protein CAWSVNGGQNQP. The full CDR3 is CAWSVNGGQNQPQHF.

This clone was counted many times. The read ends 3 residues shy of where the CDR3 ends; the end is completed using the germline J gene. V is TRBV7-3 and J is TRBJ2-1, with D perhaps matching TRBD2 (5 bases). Germline V gives CDR1 SGHTA, CDR2 FQGTGA. Trimming stripped 1 base from V and 0 bases from J, with 10 bases between. CDR3 size: 16 residues. CDR3 DNA, as far as it was read: TGTGCCAGCAGCTTAATGCCGGGGAGCTCCTACAATGAG. Translated: CASSLMPGSSYNE. The whole CDR3 sequence reads CASSLMPGSSYNEQFF.